The 27 T cell receptor beta chains reported below all come from one sample, sequenced in a study of human T cells and chemical hapten exposure. TCRdb reanalysed the RACE reads using MiXCR and keeps one entry per CDR3 protein. The data show around 350,000 distinct CDR3 sequences, 4.5% to 7% seen once. The time point is: pre-sensitization, week 0. Treatment: therapeutic diphenylcyclopropenone sensitization with weekly scalp DPC. The sample here was whole blood, taken in connection with sensitization to the hapten diphenylcyclopropenone (DPC). The receptors stem from a woman between 18 and 29 years old with alopecia areata. Some clones in this sample may be carry-over from other donors' samples.

This clonotype was seen many times. The V call is TRBV29-1, the J call TRBJ1-4; 8 bases line up with TRBD1. This CDR3 is 14 amino acids long. Trimming at V came to 1 base and at J to 8 bases, leaving 6 bases not matched to a gene. Germline loops: CDR1 SQVTM, CDR2 ANQGSEA. The CDR3 sequence: CSVEAQGAREKLFF. In DNA, the CDR3 is TGCAGCGTTGAAGCCCAGGGGGCAAGGGAAAAACTGTTTTTT.

This clonotype was picked up many times. The chain joins TRBV7-2 to TRBJ2-3, with 7 bases identical to TRBD1. Germline V gives CDR1 SGHTA, CDR2 FQGNSA. V lost 1 base and J lost 4; bases outside the gene matches: 5. CDR3 size: 15 residues. CDR3 sequence reads: CASSLDRQGADTQYF. The CDR3, as DNA: TGTGCCAGCAGCTTAGATCGACAGGGCGCAGATACGCAGTATTTT.

This clonotype has a count of ten or more. The chain combines TRBV7-6 with TRBJ1-5; 9 nucleotides align to TRBD1. CDR1 and CDR2 (germline): SGHVS, FNYEAQ. Trimming at V came to 5 bases and at J to 5 bases, leaving 4 bases not matched to a gene. CDR3 length equals 14 residues. The CDR3 reads CASSADRGYQPQHF. The CDR3 DNA reads as TGTGCCAGCAGCGCGGACAGGGGCTATCAGCCCCAGCATTTT.

The chain links TRBV7-8 to TRBJ1-1, with D perhaps matching TRBD1 (5 bases). Looked up from germline, CDR1 is SGHVS and CDR2 is FQNEAQ. CDR3 length equals 16 residues. The V gene lost 1 base and the J gene lost 1 base, with 13 bases spanning the gap. CDR3 in DNA: TGTGCCAGCAGCTTAGGGGGCCGGGGTCAGAACACTGAAGCTTTCTTT. Encoded protein: CASSLGGRGQNTEAFF.

The chain couples TRBV7-2 to TRBJ1-1; the D gene is possibly TRBD1 (5 bases). V was cut by 6 bases and J by 5 bases, with 16 bases left in between. CDR1 is SGHTA and CDR2 is FQGNSA in the germline V gene. This CDR3 has 14 amino acids. The chain's CDR3 is CASSFDQGATEAFF. The DNA of the CDR3 is TGTGCCAGCAGTTTCGATCAGGGAGCGACTGAAGCTTTCTTT.

This clonotype came up a few times. The gene calls are TRBV6-2 or TRBV6-3 and TRBJ2-6, with 10 bases that match TRBD1. The CDR3 loop spans 16 amino acids. V was clipped by 2 bases and J by 2 bases; unmatched bases: 0. Germline loops: CDR1 MNHEY, CDR2 SVGEGT. Here the CDR3 DNA reads TGTGCCAGCAGTTACGACAGGGGGCCTGGGGCCAACGTCCTGACTTTC. This codes for CASSYDRGPGANVLTF.

This clonotype appeared a few times. The rearrangement joins TRBV12-3 or TRBV12-4 to TRBJ2-3; 8 nucleotides match TRBD2. The CDR3 totals 14 residues. With 6 bases clipped from V and 4 bases from J, the junction kept 6 bases outside the gene matches. CDR3 DNA: TGTGCCAGCAGCCCGGGACTAGGGGCAGATACGCAGTATTTT. Its protein product is CASSPGLGADTQYF.

V usage is TRBV6-5 and J usage is TRBJ2-5, with TRBD1 identical over 9 bases. The trim removed 7 bases at V and 4 bases at J, leaving 4 bases unmatched. CDR3 length: 13 amino acids. CDR1 MNHEY and CDR2 SVGAGI come from the germline V gene. DNA for the CDR3: TGTGCCAGCACCGGGACAGGGAGAGAGACCCAGTACTTC. This encodes CASTGTGRETQYF.

V and J are TRBV12-3 or TRBV12-4 and TRBJ2-5, with a possible D match to TRBD2 (7 bases). The CDR3 contains 16 residues. The V gene lost 0 bases and the J gene lost 6 bases, with 17 bases spanning the gap. The CDR3: CASSLALWGGLKTQYF. CDR3 in DNA: TGTGCCAGCAGTTTAGCGCTGTGGGGGGGCCTGAAGACCCAGTACTTC.

The chain has TRBV28 and TRBJ1-2; the D gene is possibly TRBD1 (5 bases). The CDR3 is 18 amino acids. Germline CDR1 MDHEN, CDR2 SYDVKM. With 5 bases removed from V and 0 bases from J, the gap between germline ends came to 22 bases. As DNA, the CDR3 is TGTGCCAGCAGTACCGCCCCGAGCAGGGTAAACCCTAACTATGGCTACACCTTC. Its protein product is CASSTAPSRVNPNYGYTF.

This clonotype was seen at least ten times. The chain is built from TRBV5-1 and TRBJ2-6; unclear D gene. V shed 3 bases and J shed 0 bases, with 10 bases lying between them. Germline CDR1 SGHRS, CDR2 YFSETQ. The CDR3 loop spans 16 amino acids. CDR3 in amino acids: CASSSGSTSGANVLTF. CDR3 sequence (DNA): TGCGCCAGCAGCTCCGGTTCGACCTCTGGGGCCAACGTCCTGACTTTC.

This clonotype came up a few times. The chain links TRBV6-1 to TRBJ2-7; TRBD2 might be the D (6 bases). Germline CDR1 MNHNS, CDR2 SASEGT. Deletions cut 7 bases from V and 4 bases from J, with 8 bases between. This CDR3 has 11 amino acids. The CDR3 sequence is CASNAGYEQYF. DNA of the CDR3: TGTGCCAGCAACGCGGGGTACGAGCAGTACTTC.

This clonotype has just a few counts. V and J are TRBV20-1 and TRBJ2-3; D call uncertain. The V gene lost 6 bases and the J gene lost 2 bases, with 9 bases spanning the gap. CDR3 length: 12 residues. Germline CDR1 reads DFQATT; CDR2 reads SNEGSKA (reference sequence). CDR3 amino acids: CSAPRHTDTQYF. CDR3 sequence (DNA): TGCAGTGCGCCGCGACACACAGATACGCAGTATTTT.

This clonotype was recorded a few times. The CDR3 reads CASRSGQYNSPLHF. CDR3 DNA: TGTGCCAGCCGGTCGGGACAGTATAATTCACCCCTCCACTTT. This chain connects TRBV12-3 or TRBV12-4 to TRBJ1-6; TRBD1 agrees at 7 bases. J gave up 4 bases and V 8 bases, and 5 bases lay outside the gene matches. The CDR3 extends over 14 amino acids.

This clonotype was detected many times. V gene TRBV5-1 combines with J gene TRBJ2-5, with 8 bases aligning to TRBD2. The CDR3 covers 15 residues. Trimming at V came to 1 base and at J to 2 bases, leaving 4 bases not matched to a gene. The V gene's germline CDR1 is SGHRS and CDR2 YFSETQ. The CDR3 coding sequence is TGCGCCAGCAGCTTGCAACTAGCGGATCAAGAGACCCAGTACTTC. Protein product: CASSLQLADQETQYF.

The table lists this clonotype with many counts. The chain employs TRBV10-3 and TRBJ1-2, with D hard to call. V was clipped by 3 bases and J by 6 bases, with 11 bases between them. The CDR3 extends over 13 amino acids. CDR1 ENHRY and CDR2 SYGVKD come from the germline V gene. CDR3 amino acids: CAISEIGHDGYTF. CDR3 in DNA: TGTGCCATCAGTGAAATAGGGCATGATGGCTACACCTTC.

V gene TRBV7-9 combines with J gene TRBJ2-7; 10 bases agree with TRBD1. The CDR3 runs to 17 residues. With V trimmed by 2 bases and J by 8 bases, 15 bases remained unmatched. Per germline, CDR1 SEHNR and CDR2 FQNEAQ (reference sequence). The CDR3 sequence: CASSLTPGTGDSEKQYF. Here the CDR3 DNA reads TGTGCCAGCAGCTTAACACCGGGGACAGGGGATTCTGAGAAGCAGTACTTC.

This clonotype was detected many times. The chain uses TRBV25-1 and TRBJ1-1; no definite D call. The germline V gene encodes CDR1 MGHDK and CDR2 SYGVNS. V lost 5 bases to trimming and J lost 2 bases, with 6 bases between them. CDR3 length: 12 residues. In DNA, the CDR3 is TGTGCCAGCAGTCGCCGAAACACTGAAGCTTTCTTT. As protein: CASSRRNTEAFF.

This clonotype was seen at least ten times. V usage is TRBV6-2 or TRBV6-3 and J usage is TRBJ2-7, with D uncertain. The CDR3 is made up of 14 amino acids. From germline, CDR1 is MNHEY and CDR2 SVGEGT. Trimming took 0 bases from V and 6 from J, leaving 12 bases between them. The CDR3 coding sequence is TGTGCCAGCAGTTACTCGACCCCAACCCGCGAGCAGTACTTC. Protein: CASSYSTPTREQYF.

The rearrangement links TRBV24-1 to TRBJ2-2; 7 nucleotides line up with TRBD1. This CDR3 is 16 amino acids long. V shed 4 bases, J shed 3 bases, and the junction held 7 bases outside the gene matches. The germline V gene has CDR1 KGHDR and CDR2 SFDVKD. The CDR3 reads CATSESQGFDTGELFF. CDR3 coding DNA: TGTGCCACCAGTGAATCACAGGGGTTCGACACCGGGGAGCTGTTTTTT.

A remark on this clonotype: At one of its ends the junction is not consistent with the germline gene, which may arise from a read error. The CDR3 reads CASSRRDSQEIQYF. The CDR3 DNA follows: TGCGCCAGCAGCCGCCGGGACTCCCAAGAGATCCAGTACTTC. The chain combines TRBV5-1 with TRBJ2-5; D possibly corresponds to TRBD2 (6 bases). The germline V gene has CDR1 SGHRS and CDR2 YFSETQ. The CDR3 contains 14 residues.

This clonotype was observed at least ten times. The chain joins TRBV6-6 to TRBJ2-7, with D tentatively TRBD1 (8 bases). The CDR3 contains 18 residues. Germline-derived CDR1 and CDR2 are MNHNY and SVGAGI (reference sequence). Trimming shortened V by 5 bases and J by 5 bases, and 28 bases separated the two germline ends. CDR3 in amino acids: CASSPMGGLTGGLNEQYF. As DNA, the CDR3 is TGTGCCAGCAGTCCCATGGGAGGGCTCACAGGGGGGTTGAACGAGCAGTACTTC.

This clonotype was detected only a few times. The chain is built from TRBV6-1 and TRBJ2-7; 9 bases agree with TRBD1. The CDR3 is 14 amino acids. Germline CDR1 MNHNS, CDR2 SASEGT. V gave up 6 bases and J gave up 7 bases; unmatched junction bases: 10. CDR3 coding DNA: TGTGCCAGCAGCTTCGATGGACAGGGGCGTGAGCAGTACTTC. Translating gives CASSFDGQGREQYF.

This clonotype was counted at least ten times. The rearrangement uses TRBV29-1 and TRBJ1-6; possible D gene TRBD1, 5 bases. Trimming stripped 5 bases from V and 0 bases from J, with 8 bases between. Per the germline V gene, CDR1 is SQVTM and CDR2 is ANQGSEA. This CDR3 has 14 residues. The CDR3 sequence: CSVPGGSYNSPLHF. The CDR3 DNA reads as TGCAGCGTTCCGGGGGGCTCCTATAATTCACCCCTCCACTTT.

This clonotype appeared many times. V gene TRBV27 combines with J gene TRBJ1-1; perhaps TRBD1 as D (6 bases). Per the germline V gene, CDR1 is MNHEY and CDR2 is SMNVEV (reference sequence). V lost 8 bases, J lost 0 bases, and 25 bases lay in between. This CDR3 contains 18 residues. CDR3 amino acids: CASPPLPTEQGMNTEAFF. CDR3 DNA: TGTGCCAGCCCTCCTTTGCCAACGGAACAGGGAATGAACACTGAAGCTTTCTTT.

This sequence joins TRBV28 and TRBJ1-2; weak D call: TRBD1 (5 bases). This CDR3 region has 14 residues. Germline V CDR1 and CDR2: MDHEN, SYDVKM. Trimming removed 4 bases at V and 2 bases at J, with 11 bases between. This CDR3 is CASSYVDSNYGYTF. The CDR3 coding sequence is TGTGCCAGCAGTTACGTCGACAGCAACTATGGCTACACCTTC.

This clonotype was found a few times. This chain uses TRBV7-9 with TRBJ2-7; D is unclear. V gave up 2 bases and J gave up 0 bases, with 17 bases separating them. CDR1 is SEHNR and CDR2 is FQNEAQ in the germline V gene (reference sequence). This CDR3 is built from 17 residues. The CDR3: CASSLFPPSANSYEQYF. DNA of the CDR3: TGTGCCAGCAGCTTATTTCCACCGTCGGCAAACTCCTACGAGCAGTACTTC.